A single sample gave rise to the 32 T cell receptor beta chains below, sequenced in a study of breast tumors, draining lymph nodes, adjacent tissues. TCRdb ran MiXCR on the multiplex PCR reads and lists one entry per CDR3 protein. The sample lists approximately 31,000 distinct CDR3 sequences; roughly 63% were seen once. The sequencing input was breast tumor tissue. The source is a female donor with breast cancer. Some clones in this sample may be carry-over from other donors' samples.

This clonotype has ten or more counts. V is TRBV9 and J is TRBJ1-5; no clear D. V was pared by 0 bases and J by 11 bases, with 12 bases between. Per the germline V gene, CDR1 is SGDLS and CDR2 is YYNGEE. CDR3 length: 13 amino acids. The CDR3 DNA sequence: TGTGCCAGCAGCGTAGAGGGCGCCTCGGCCCAGCATTTT. Protein product: CASSVEGASAQHF.

This clonotype showed up many times. This could be a read error, since a much larger clone is one nucleotide away. The rearrangement uses TRBV6-1 and TRBJ2-7; 8 nucleotides align to TRBD2. The CDR3 consists of 14 residues. V shed 5 bases, J shed 2 bases, and the junction held 5 bases outside the gene matches. Looked up from germline, CDR1 is MNHNS and CDR2 is SASEGT. The CDR3 spells CASSQREGPYEQYF. The CDR3 DNA sequence: TGTGCCAGCAGTCAACGGGAGGGCCCCTACGAGCAGTACTTC.

In this sample, this clonotype turned up once. The chain has TRBV9 and TRBJ2-1; 13 bases are a match to TRBD2. Losses at the gene ends were 4 bases for V and 6 bases for J; bases not matched to a gene: 4. Looked up from germline, CDR1 is SGDLS and CDR2 is YYNGEE. This CDR3 has 15 residues. CDR3 coding DNA: TGTGCCAGCAGCCCGACTAGCGGGAGGACCAATGAGCAGTTCTTC. This gives the protein CASSPTSGRTNEQFF.

The J gene is TRBJ2-3, the V gene TRBV11-3; D remains ambiguous. The CDR3 consists of 14 residues. Looked up from germline, CDR1 is SGHNT and CDR2 is YENEEA. V lost 6 bases and J lost 0, with 10 bases in between. CDR3 region: CASSFGGSTDTQYF. CDR3 bases: TGTGCCAGCAGTTTTGGTGGAAGCACAGATACGCAGTATTTT.

The chain recombines TRBV5-1 with TRBJ2-7; possibly TRBD1 for D (5 bases). The V end lost 4 bases, the J end lost 7 bases, and 12 bases lay between the germline ends. Germline loops: CDR1 SGHRS, CDR2 YFSETQ. The CDR3 has 12 amino acids. The CDR3: CASSTGDSEQYF. The CDR3 nucleotides are TGCGCCAGCAGCACAGGAGACAGTGAGCAGTACTTC. The whole variable domain, remainder taken from reference TRBV5-1 and TRBJ2-7, is KAGVTQTPRYLIKTRGQQVTLSCSPISGHRSVSWYQQTPGQGLQFLFEYFSETQRNKGNFPGRFSGRQFSNSRSEMNVSTLELGDSALYLCASSTGDSEQYFGPGTRLTVT.

DNA of the CDR3: TGCAGTGCTAGGGCGCAGGGGACCAGAGAGCTGTTTTTT. It yields the protein CSARAQGTRELFF. The rearrangement uses TRBV20-1 and TRBJ2-2; the D gene is possibly TRBD1 (6 bases). Germline V gene data show CDR1 as DFQATT and CDR2 as SNEGSKA (reference sequence). V lost 3 bases, J lost 11 bases, and 16 bases lay in between. The CDR3 contains 13 residues.

J is TRBJ2-7 and V is TRBV18, with TRBD2 as a possible D gene (5 bases). This CDR3 is 12 amino acids long. Trimming pared 2 bases from V and 5 bases from J, leaving 7 bases between. Germline V gene lookup returns CDR1 KGHSH and CDR2 LQKENI. CDR3: CASSPGGDEQYF. CDR3 coding DNA: TGTGCCAGCTCACCAGGAGGCGACGAGCAGTACTTC. The complete variable domain, with remaining parts taken from reference TRBV18 and TRBJ2-7, reads NAGVMQNPRHLVRRRGQEARLRCSPMKGHSHVYWYRQLPEEGLKFMVYLQKENIIDESGMPKERFSAEFPKEGPSILRIQQVVRGDSAAYFCASSPGGDEQYFGPGTRLTVT.

The chain employs TRBV4-1 and TRBJ1-4, with D possibly being TRBD1 (5 bases). CDR1 is MGHRA, CDR2 YSYEKL, per germline. This CDR3 contains 19 residues. Trimming shortened V by 0 bases and J by 8 bases, and 25 bases separated the two germline ends. CDR3 loop: CASSQDGAVFTGSGEKLFF. Written as DNA, the CDR3 is TGCGCCAGCAGCCAAGACGGGGCAGTCTTTACAGGCAGCGGGGAAAAACTGTTTTTT.

The V and J genes are TRBV5-5 and TRBJ2-1, with D possibly called TRBD1 or TRBD2 (6 bases each). The CDR3 runs 15 residues. Per germline, CDR1 SGHKS and CDR2 YYEKEE (reference sequence). With 2 bases removed from V and 4 bases from J, the gap between germline ends came to 13 bases. The CDR3 bases are TGTGCCAGCAGCTTAGGGGGGACCTTTTACAATGAGCAGTTCTTC. Protein: CASSLGGTFYNEQFF.

The V gene is TRBV7-3, the J gene TRBJ2-2, with D perhaps matching TRBD1 (5 bases). From germline, CDR1 is SGHTA and CDR2 FQGTGA. The V gene lost 5 bases and the J gene lost 1 base, with 17 bases spanning the gap. The CDR3 is 17 amino acids. For the CDR3, the DNA is TGTGCCAGCAGCCTAAGCCCTGCGACAGTGAACACCGGGGAGCTGTTTTTT. This encodes CASSLSPATVNTGELFF.

CDR3 coding DNA: TGTGCCAGCACTGAGACAGGGAACAATCAGCCCCAGCATTTT. It codes for CASTETGNNQPQHF. The chain carries TRBV6-1 and TRBJ1-5, with 7 bases lining up with TRBD1. Looked up from germline, CDR1 is MNHNS and CDR2 is SASEGT. Trimming removed 7 bases from V and 3 bases from J; junction bases left unmatched: 6. The CDR3 covers 14 residues.

The chain couples TRBV6-5 to TRBJ2-5; 9 bases agree with TRBD1. CDR3 length: 14 amino acids. V dropped 8 bases and J dropped 5; count of bases not matched to a gene: 9. Germline CDR1 MNHEY, CDR2 SVGAGI. The CDR3 spells CASSPGQGGETQYF. The CDR3, as DNA: TGTGCCAGCTCCCCGGGACAGGGAGGGGAGACCCAGTACTTC.

By frequency in the sample, this clonotype is medium-sized. The CDR3 DNA reads TGTGCCAGCAGCTTATACACAGGGGGAGGGAATTCACCCCTCCACTTT. Amino acid sequence: CASSLYTGGGNSPLHF. The rearrangement uses TRBV7-9 and TRBJ1-6, with 8 positions matching TRBD1. Germline V gives CDR1 SEHNR, CDR2 FQNEAQ (reference sequence). Unmatched junction bases numbered 7, after V lost 2 bases and J lost 7 bases. This CDR3 has 16 amino acids.

This CDR3 is CSAPRLAGGSFDETQYF. The CDR3 DNA reads TGCAGTGCTCCCCGACTAGCGGGGGGTTCATTTGACGAGACCCAGTACTTC. The gene calls are TRBV20-1 and TRBJ2-5; 13 nucleotides agree with TRBD2. V was pared by 5 bases and J by 5 bases, with 14 bases of the junction left unmatched. This CDR3 has 17 amino acids. Germline V gives CDR1 DFQATT, CDR2 SNEGSKA (reference sequence).

The rearrangement uses TRBV7-2 and TRBJ1-5; a weak D match, TRBD1 (6 bases). Germline V gives CDR1 SGHTA, CDR2 FQGNSA. There are 17 residues in the CDR3. Trimming left V 0 bases short and J 11 bases short, with 23 bases between. CDR3 protein: CASSLARGGAAQETQHF. CDR3 DNA: TGTGCCAGCAGCTTAGCGCGCGGGGGGGCGGCACAAGAGACCCAGCATTTT.

This clonotype was picked up many times. The chain couples TRBV6-2 or TRBV6-3 to TRBJ1-5; TRBD1 aligns across 11 bases. J was trimmed by 5 bases and V by 5 bases; bases with no gene match: 8. This CDR3 is built from 16 residues. Per the germline V gene, CDR1 is MNHEY and CDR2 is SVGEGT. The CDR3 DNA is TGTGCCAGCAGTCACCCCCGGACAGGGGGCCATCAGCCCCAGCATTTT. Translation: CASSHPRTGGHQPQHF.

Notes on this clonotype: An end of the junction differs from the germline gene, which may be a read error. This chain joins TRBV3-1 and TRBJ1-4; D call uncertain. The CDR3 totals 14 residues. Per germline, CDR1 LGHDT and CDR2 YNNKEL (reference sequence). CDR3 sequence reads: CASSPTTTNEKLFF. For the CDR3, the DNA is TGTGCCAGTAGCCCGACAACAACTAATGAAAAACTGTTTTTT. Drawing the rest from reference TRBV3-1 and TRBJ1-4, the complete variable domain is DTAVSQTPKYLVTQMGNDKSIKCEQNLGHDTMYWYKQDSKKFLKIMFSYNNKELIINETVPNRFSPKSPDKAHLNLHINSLELGDSAVYFCASSPTTTNEKLFFGSGTQLSVL.

This rearrangement joins TRBV15 to TRBJ1-2; D is unclear. Trimming took off 3 bases at V and 8 bases at J, with 10 bases between the two ends. The CDR3 is 12 residues long. From germline, CDR1 is LNHNV and CDR2 YYDKDF (reference sequence). The CDR3 DNA sequence: TGTGCCACCAGCAGGGATCAGAGCGGCTACACCTTC. It yields the protein CATSRDQSGYTF.

The chain uses TRBV20-1 and TRBJ2-3; 14 bases match TRBD2. This CDR3 is 18 amino acids long. Germline V gives CDR1 DFQATT, CDR2 SNEGSKA (reference sequence). The V and J ends lost 6 bases and 4 bases, in that order; junction bases with no gene match: 15. The CDR3, as DNA: TGCAGTGCCCTAGCGAAATGGACTAGCGGGAGGTGGGCAGATACGCAGTATTTT. Translated, it gives CSALAKWTSGRWADTQYF.

J is TRBJ1-5 and V is TRBV18; D remains ambiguous. Germline V gene lookup returns CDR1 KGHSH and CDR2 LQKENI. Trimming removed 4 bases at V and 2 bases at J, with 12 bases between. The CDR3 spans 15 residues. The CDR3 DNA is TGTGCCAGCTCACTGGGTCCAGAACGCAATCAGCCCCAGCATTTT. The encoded protein is CASSLGPERNQPQHF.

This chain uses TRBV27 with TRBJ1-1; a weak D match, TRBD1 (5 bases). V was pared by 5 bases and J by 3 bases, with 16 bases between. There are 15 residues in the CDR3. Germline V lookup: CDR1 MNHEY, CDR2 SMNVEV (reference sequence). CDR3: CASSPSTGGDTEAFF. Written as DNA, the CDR3 is TGTGCCAGCAGTCCCTCAACAGGAGGGGACACTGAAGCTTTCTTT.

J is TRBJ2-1 and V is TRBV10-3; D tentatively reads TRBD1 or TRBD2 (5 bases each). The CDR3 sequence is 15 residues long. Germline CDR1 and CDR2: ENHRY and SYGVKD. V lost 5 bases and J 1 base, leaving 12 bases between the germline ends. CDR3 nucleotides: TGTGCCATCAGTAACGGGACCCCATCCTACAATGAGCAGTTCTTC. Its protein is CAISNGTPSYNEQFF.

With regard to this clonotype: At one of its ends the junction is not consistent with the germline gene, which may arise from a read error. The J gene is TRBJ2-6, the V gene TRBV9; the D gene is possibly TRBD1 (5 bases). The CDR3 covers 16 residues. Germline V gene sequence: CDR1 SGDLS, CDR2 YYNGEE. In DNA form, the CDR3 reads TGTGCCAGCAGCTCTGGGGTGTCCTCTGGGGCCAACGCCCTGACTTTC. This gives the protein CASSSGVSSGANALTF.

The chain joins TRBV6-1 to TRBJ2-3; 8 bases fit TRBD2. Germline CDR1 is MNHNS and CDR2 is SASEGT. V shed 6 bases and J 4 bases; nucleotides not matched to a gene: 6. The CDR3 loop spans 14 amino acids. This CDR3 reads CASRGGRRSDTQYF. CDR3 coding DNA: TGTGCCAGCAGAGGCGGGAGGAGGTCAGATACGCAGTATTTT.

The V and J genes are TRBV2 and TRBJ2-7, with D possibly matching TRBD1 (5 bases). Germline assignment: CDR1 SNHLY and CDR2 FYNNEI. The germline V and J ends were trimmed by 4 bases and 2 bases, with 9 bases remaining between them. CDR3 length: 13 residues. CDR3 sequence: CASSARRAYEQYF. CDR3 coding DNA: TGTGCCAGCAGTGCTCGCAGGGCCTACGAGCAGTACTTC. Full variable domain (rest looked up from reference TRBV2 and TRBJ2-7): EPEVTQTPSHQVTQMGQEVILRCVPISNHLYFYWYRQILGQKVEFLVSFYNNEISEKSEIFDDQFSVERPDGSNFTLKIRSTKLEDSAMYFCASSARRAYEQYFGPGTRLTVT.

This clonotype appeared a single time. The chain is built from TRBV15 and TRBJ2-7, with 8 bases identical to TRBD2. Germline V gives CDR1 LNHNV, CDR2 YYDKDF (reference sequence). The V and J ends lost 5 bases and 1 base, in that order; junction bases with no gene match: 7. The CDR3 loop spans 15 amino acids. CDR3 loop: CATSYAAGASYEQYF. In DNA, the CDR3 is TGTGCCACCAGCTATGCAGCGGGAGCATCCTACGAGCAGTACTTC.

This chain joins TRBV28 and TRBJ1-2; the D is unclear. The CDR3 spans 13 residues. Germline V gene sequence: CDR1 MDHEN, CDR2 SYDVKM. The V end was cut by 5 bases, the J end by 4 bases, with 11 bases between. The CDR3 protein is CASSLAGPYGYTF. The CDR3 nucleotides read TGTGCCAGCAGTCTAGCAGGCCCCTATGGCTACACCTTC.

This clonotype was observed many times. This chain connects TRBV6-5 to TRBJ2-1; D might be TRBD1 (6 bases). CDR3 length equals 15 residues. From germline, CDR1 is MNHEY and CDR2 SVGAGI. The V end was cut by 4 bases, the J end by 0 bases, with 10 bases between. Here the CDR3 reads CASSLGHSSYNEQFF. In DNA, the CDR3 is TGTGCCAGCAGTTTGGGACATAGCTCCTACAATGAGCAGTTCTTC.

This clonotype was detected a few times. J is TRBJ2-5 and V is TRBV14; D unclear. The length of the CDR3 is 13 residues. From germline, CDR1 is SGHDN and CDR2 FVKESK. V dropped 4 bases and J dropped 4 bases, with 10 bases sitting between them. The DNA of the CDR3 is TGTGCCAGCAGCCCAAGTTTCGGAGAGACCCAGTACTTC. This codes for CASSPSFGETQYF.

This clonotype was detected ten times or more. This sequence joins TRBV19 and TRBJ1-2; the D gene is possibly TRBD1 (5 bases). V lost 4 bases and J lost 8, with 11 bases in between. CDR3 length: 12 residues. CDR1 and CDR2 (germline): LNHDA, SQIVND (reference sequence). CDR3 protein: CASSTGMWGYTF. CDR3 nucleotide sequence: TGTGCCAGTAGTACAGGGATGTGGGGCTACACCTTC.

The rearrangement links TRBV24-1 to TRBJ1-5, with D possibly being TRBD1 (5 bases). The CDR3 totals 12 residues. The V end was cut by 8 bases, the J end by 4 bases, with 8 bases between. In germline, CDR1 is KGHDR, CDR2 SFDVKD. The CDR3, as DNA: TGTGCCACCATGGGGCGAAATCAGCCCCAGCATTTT. Residues: CATMGRNQPQHF.

The rearrangement uses TRBV5-1 and TRBJ2-3, with 8 bases fitting TRBD2. CDR3 length: 15 amino acids. After removal of 4 bases from V and 4 bases from J, the junction contained 8 bases not matched to a gene. In germline, CDR1 is SGHRS, CDR2 YFSETQ. This chain's CDR3 is CASSRSGSIADTQYF. The CDR3 region has the DNA TGCGCCAGCAGCAGAAGCGGGAGCATCGCAGATACGCAGTATTTT.